One sample yielded the 20 T cell receptor beta chains listed below, sequenced in a study of blood T cells in healthy people across ages. Primers used in a second PCR of roughly 6 to 12 cycles were a sample-barcoded 5' primer and a J-beta primer mix. MiXCR, applied by TCRdb to the 5' RACE reads, yields one record per CDR3 protein. In the table there are 1,500,000 or so distinct CDR3 sequences, approximately 59% of which are singletons. Sample: blood. These receptors were taken from a man aged 18 to 29 in good health.

This chain connects TRBV20-1 to TRBJ2-1, with 15 bases identical to TRBD2. The CDR3 runs 14 residues. Germline loops: CDR1 DFQATT, CDR2 SNEGSKA (reference sequence). V shed 6 bases, J shed 7 bases, and the junction held 4 bases outside the gene matches. CDR3 loop: CSAWTSGGGNEQFF. The CDR3 bases are TGCAGTGCCTGGACTAGCGGGGGGGGGAATGAGCAGTTCTTC.

V and J are TRBV7-9 and TRBJ2-4, with 7 nucleotides matching TRBD2. The J call is uncertain, as TRBJ2-5 better fits the DNA end. CDR3 size: 16 residues. Germline loops: CDR1 SEHNR, CDR2 FQNEAQ (reference sequence). CDR3 sequence (DNA): TGTGCCAGCAGCTCCACCATACTAGCGATAAAAGAGACCCAGTACTTC. Its translation is CASSSTILAIKETQYF.

This sequence joins TRBV29-1 and TRBJ2-5; 12 nucleotides line up with TRBD2. From germline, CDR1 is SQVTM and CDR2 ANQGSEA. With V trimmed by 1 base and J by 7 bases, 10 bases remained unmatched. The CDR3 spans 16 residues. In DNA, the CDR3 is TGCAGCGTTGAAGGTCTAGCGGGAGGGCTTCTGGGGACCCAGTACTTC. This encodes CSVEGLAGGLLGTQYF.

This clonotype came up a few times. J is TRBJ2-7 and V is TRBV27, with TRBD1 identical over 9 bases. The ends lost 6 bases at V and 6 bases at J; junction bases unmatched: 6. Germline CDR1 is MNHEY and CDR2 is SMNVEV (reference sequence). The CDR3 contains 13 residues. CDR3 bases: TGTGCCAGCAGACCGGGACAGGGTACCGAGCAGTACTTC. It codes for CASRPGQGTEQYF.

V gene TRBV11-2 combines with J gene TRBJ1-1; TRBD1 might be the D (6 bases). Trimming shortened V by 3 bases and J by 2 bases, and 13 bases separated the two germline ends. Germline V gene sequence: CDR1 SGHAT, CDR2 FQNNGV. The CDR3 is 15 amino acids. The CDR3 region is CASSLTGTRNTEAFF. CDR3 nucleotides: TGTGCCAGCAGCTTGACCGGGACACGAAACACTGAAGCTTTCTTT.

The rearrangement joins TRBV6-1 to TRBJ2-3; 8 bases are a match to TRBD2. Trimming removed 6 bases from V and 8 bases from J; junction bases left unmatched: 16. The CDR3 is made up of 16 amino acids. CDR1 MNHNS and CDR2 SASEGT come from the germline V gene. CDR3 nucleotides: TGTGCCAGCAGCGGGGGGGGGACAACAATTCGGGCTACGCAGTATTTT. It specifies CASSGGGTTIRATQYF.

In its sample, this clonotype was seen a few times. V usage is TRBV6-5 and J usage is TRBJ2-7, with D hard to call. CDR3 size: 14 residues. Germline CDR1 reads MNHEY; CDR2 reads SVGAGI. The V end lost 2 bases, the J end lost 0 bases, and 8 bases lay between the germline ends. The CDR3 loop reads CASSYRRLSYEQYF. The DNA of the CDR3 is TGTGCCAGCAGTTACCGGCGGCTCTCCTACGAGCAGTACTTC.

The chain has TRBV7-9 and TRBJ1-1; a possible D gene is TRBD1 (6 bases). Germline loops: CDR1 SEHNR, CDR2 FQNEAQ (reference sequence). V was trimmed by 1 base and J by 5 bases, leaving 11 bases between them. This CDR3 has 14 residues. This CDR3 reads CASSLGQVDTEAFF. The CDR3 DNA reads TGTGCCAGCAGCTTAGGACAGGTGGATACTGAAGCTTTCTTT.

The chain couples TRBV7-2 to TRBJ1-1, with unresolved D. CDR3 length equals 13 residues. The germline gives CDR1 SGHTA, CDR2 FQGNSA. V shed 1 base and J shed 4 bases, with 7 bases lying between them. CDR3 in DNA: TGTGCCAGCAGCTTAGGACTACCCACTGAAGCTTTCTTT. It translates to CASSLGLPTEAFF.

This clonotype was observed a single time. The CDR3 DNA sequence: TGCAGTGCTAGGATCGGGGAGGTCTACGAGCAGTACTTC. The encoded protein is CSARIGEVYEQYF. The chain combines TRBV20-1 with TRBJ2-7; tentative D call: TRBD2 (6 bases). The germline V gene has CDR1 DFQATT and CDR2 SNEGSKA (reference sequence). This CDR3 comprises 13 residues. Between the trimmed V and J ends, which lost 3 bases and 3 bases, there was a span of 12 bases.

This chain connects TRBV6-6 to TRBJ2-6; D unclear. The CDR3 runs 15 residues. The germline V gene encodes CDR1 MNHNY and CDR2 SVGAGI (reference sequence). Trimming stripped 6 bases from V and 2 bases from J, with 11 bases between. In DNA, the CDR3 is TGTGCCAGCAGGCCCCAGAGAACTGGGGCCAACGTCCTGACTTTC. Translated: CASRPQRTGANVLTF.

The V and J genes are TRBV5-6 and TRBJ1-5; perhaps TRBD1 as D (5 bases). This CDR3 is built from 14 residues. V dropped 9 bases and J dropped 2 bases, with 15 bases sitting between them. Germline CDR1 reads SGHDT; CDR2 reads YYEEEE. CDR3 coding DNA: TGTGCCAACACCTCCGGGGGTGGCAATCAGCCCCAGCATTTT. As protein: CANTSGGGNQPQHF.

Comment on this clonotype: A read error may explain this, as a much larger clone is one base away. This chain joins TRBV5-1 and TRBJ1-1; D is perhaps TRBD1 (6 bases). Germline assignment: CDR1 SGHRS and CDR2 YFSETQ. V gave up 5 bases and J gave up 5 bases, with 16 bases separating them. CDR3 length equals 14 residues. CDR3 DNA sequence: TGCGCCAGCAGAGCGGACAGCGGTGGGACTGAAGCTTTCTTT. Amino acid sequence: CASRADSGGTEAFF.

The V call is TRBV5-1, the J call TRBJ2-3, with D tentatively TRBD2 (6 bases). CDR3 length: 16 residues. Germline V gene data show CDR1 as SGHRS and CDR2 as YFSETQ. Trimming removed 8 bases at V and 0 bases at J, with 19 bases between. The CDR3 region has the DNA TGCGCCAGTAGCACCAGGGACTCCTCTAGCACAGATACGCAGTATTTT. Residues: CASSTRDSSSTDTQYF.

This clonotype has more than one count but fewer than ten. The rearrangement uses TRBV7-9 and TRBJ2-5; TRBD2 matches 12 bases. In germline, CDR1 is SEHNR, CDR2 FQNEAQ (reference sequence). V shed 4 bases, J shed 2 bases, and the junction held 8 bases outside the gene matches. This CDR3 is built from 17 residues. The CDR3 DNA is TGTGCCAGCAGCTCGACTAGCGGGGGATTTATTCAAGAGACCCAGTACTTC. Protein: CASSSTSGGFIQETQYF.

This clonotype showed up just a few times. V is TRBV2 and J is TRBJ1-2; D gene ambiguous. The length of the CDR3 is 11 residues. V was cut by 6 bases and J by 4 bases, with 6 bases left in between. Germline V lookup: CDR1 SNHLY, CDR2 FYNNEI. CDR3 residues: CASSEIYGYTF. In DNA form, the CDR3 reads TGTGCCAGCAGCGAGATCTATGGCTACACCTTC. The whole variable domain, filled in from reference TRBV2 and TRBJ1-2, reads EPEVTQTPSHQVTQMGQEVILRCVPISNHLYFYWYRQILGQKVEFLVSFYNNEISEKSEIFDDQFSVERPDGSNFTLKIRSTKLEDSAMYFCASSEIYGYTFGSGTRLTVV.

The J gene is TRBJ2-5, the V gene TRBV10-3, with TRBD2 as a possible D gene (6 bases). V lost 8 bases, J lost 0 bases, and 7 bases lay in between. CDR1 is ENHRY and CDR2 is SYGVKD in the germline V gene. This CDR3 is built from 12 residues. CDR3 in amino acids: CAIRDYQETQYF. In DNA, the CDR3 is TGTGCCATCCGGGACTACCAAGAGACCCAGTACTTC.

V is TRBV20-1 and J is TRBJ2-7; 10 nucleotides match TRBD1. Germline trimming cut 1 base from V and 6 bases from J; bases unmatched to any gene: 6. Germline V lookup: CDR1 DFQATT, CDR2 SNEGSKA (reference sequence). This CDR3 comprises 14 residues. The CDR3 region is CSARADRGTAEQYF. Here the CDR3 DNA reads TGCAGTGCTAGAGCGGACAGGGGGACTGCCGAGCAGTACTTC.

V and J are TRBV4-1 and TRBJ1-5; D is ambiguous. In germline, CDR1 is MGHRA, CDR2 YSYEKL. This CDR3 has 14 residues. V lost 4 bases, J lost 1 base, and 8 bases lay in between. The CDR3 region is CASSPLVSNQPQHF. The CDR3 DNA sequence: TGCGCCAGCAGCCCCTTGGTGAGCAATCAGCCCCAGCATTTT.

The chain carries TRBV20-1 and TRBJ2-1; D is ambiguous. This CDR3 has 13 residues. Trimming left V 4 bases short and J 8 bases short, with 15 bases between. Germline V lookup: CDR1 DFQATT, CDR2 SNEGSKA (reference sequence). This CDR3 reads CSAKTSLFDEQFF. Written as DNA, the CDR3 is TGCAGTGCTAAGACGTCTCTTTTTGATGAGCAGTTCTTC.